This TCR beta chain was captured in a study of regulatory T cells in long-lasting Graves disease. The wider study: Patients met the persistent Graves' disease definition after over 5 years of antithyroid drugs with positive TSH receptor antibodies. Study-wide points: Blood alone, not thyroid tissue, was studied.

Many counts were recorded for this clonotype. As yet, its antigen is unknown. This CDR3 is 15 amino acids long. J gave up 0 bases and V 6 bases, and 6 bases lay outside the gene matches. Per germline, CDR1 SNHLY and CDR2 FYNNEI. Combining iRepertoire HTBI primers with Arm-PCR of CDR3 regions, the authors built TCR beta libraries. MiXCR was run by TCRdb on the multiplex PCR reads, yielding one entry per CDR3 protein. The sample has over 350,000 distinct CDR3 sequences; 20% to 25% are singletons. Time point of the sample: persistent/refractory GD, antithyroid drugs over 5 years with positive TRAb. Extracted PBMC RNA gave rise to the TCR library. American Thyroid Association guidelines served as the basis for diagnosing Graves' disease. The patient group derived from an endocrinology department in Xi'an, China.

The TCR originated in a female donor with Graves disease. The chain is built from TRBV2 and TRBJ2-7; 9 bases align to TRBD2. The sample consisted of peripheral blood mononuclear cells (PBMCs), taken when the disease was refractory, from a patient treated with antithyroid drugs. The CDR3 sequence is CASRALAGSSYEQYF. The CDR3 DNA sequence: TGTGCCAGCAGGGCCCTAGCGGGAAGCTCCTACGAGCAGTACTTC.